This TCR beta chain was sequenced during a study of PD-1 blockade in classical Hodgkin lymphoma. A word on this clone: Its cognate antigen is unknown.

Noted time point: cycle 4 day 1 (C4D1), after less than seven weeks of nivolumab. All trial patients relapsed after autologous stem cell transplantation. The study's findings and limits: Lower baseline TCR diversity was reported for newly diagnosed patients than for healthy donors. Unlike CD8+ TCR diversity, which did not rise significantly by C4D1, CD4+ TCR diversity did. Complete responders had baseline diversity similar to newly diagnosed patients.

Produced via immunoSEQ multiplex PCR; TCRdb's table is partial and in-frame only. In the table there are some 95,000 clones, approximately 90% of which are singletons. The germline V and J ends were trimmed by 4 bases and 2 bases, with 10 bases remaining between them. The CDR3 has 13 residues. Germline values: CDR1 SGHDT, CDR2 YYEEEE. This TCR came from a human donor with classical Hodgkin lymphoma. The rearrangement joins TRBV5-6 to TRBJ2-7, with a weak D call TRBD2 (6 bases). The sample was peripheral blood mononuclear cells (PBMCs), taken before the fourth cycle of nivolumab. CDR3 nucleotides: TGTGCCAGCAGCATTAGACTAGCCTACGAGCAGTACTTC. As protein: CASSIRLAYEQYF.